The 28 T cell receptor beta chains listed next were all sequenced from one sample in a study of blood T cell repertoires in COVID-19. Some clones are missing from TCRdb's copy, which holds only in-frame ones; the method was immunoSEQ multiplex PCR. Seen here are around 250,000 clones, approximately 85% observed once, and the top ten hold approximately 2%. Sequenced: PBMCs or T cells enriched from blood (not recorded which). These receptor sequences come from a woman aged 45-59 years who had recovered from COVID-19.

This clone was observed once. The rearrangement joins TRBV10-3 to TRBJ1-4; D perhaps matches TRBD1 (6 bases). Germline CDR1 reads ENHRY; CDR2 reads SYGVKD. The CDR3 spans 15 residues. V was trimmed by 3 bases and J by 4 bases, leaving 12 bases between them. CDR3 loop: CAISDYQGNNEKLFF. In nucleotides, the CDR3 is TGTGCCATCAGTGACTACCAGGGGAATAATGAAAAACTGTTTTTT.

The V gene is TRBV27, the J gene TRBJ1-6; the match to TRBD1 covers 9 bases. Unmatched junction bases numbered 2, after V lost 6 bases and J lost 8 bases. Germline V gene data show CDR1 as MNHEY and CDR2 as SMNVEV (reference sequence). The CDR3 sequence is 13 residues long. The CDR3 loop reads CASSRTGDSPLHF. The CDR3 nucleotides read TGTGCCAGCAGCAGGACAGGGGATTCACCCCTCCACTTT.

The chain recombines TRBV16 with TRBJ2-3; TRBD2 matches at 10 bases. The V and J ends lost 2 bases and 2 bases, in that order; junction bases with no gene match: 1. This CDR3 is built from 15 residues. Germline V CDR1 and CDR2: KGHSY, FQNENV. The CDR3 is CASSQGTSVTDTQYF. The CDR3 DNA reads TGTGCCAGCAGCCAAGGGACTAGCGTCACAGATACGCAGTATTTT.

The table lists this clone with a few counts. V and J are TRBV5-1 and TRBJ2-7; TRBD2 agrees at 13 bases. The CDR3 loop spans 14 amino acids. CDR1 is SGHRS, CDR2 YFSETQ, per germline. V lost 0 bases and J lost 6; bases outside the gene matches: 0. The CDR3 bases are TGCGCCAGCAGCTTGGGGACTAGCGGGAGCGAGCAGTACTTC. This sequence encodes CASSLGTSGSEQYF.

This clone appeared once. The chain uses TRBV19 and TRBJ2-7; D might be TRBD2 (6 bases). V was clipped by 8 bases and J by 1 base, with 18 bases between them. Germline V gene data show CDR1 as LNHDA and CDR2 as SQIVND (reference sequence). CDR3 length: 15 amino acids. CDR3 in amino acids: CASSLWRGLSYEQYF. The DNA for the CDR3 is TGTGCCAGTTCGTTGTGGCGGGGCCTTTCCTACGAGCAGTACTTC. The whole variable domain, remainder taken from reference TRBV19 and TRBJ2-7, is DGGITQSPKYLFRKEGQNVTLSCEQNLNHDAMYWYRQDPGQGLRLIYYSQIVNDFQKGDIAEGYSVSREKKESFPLTVTSAQKNPTAFYLCASSLWRGLSYEQYFGPGTRLTVT.

The V gene is TRBV6-5, the J gene TRBJ2-3; 8 nucleotides align to TRBD1. The trim removed 4 bases at V and 4 bases at J, leaving 10 bases unmatched. CDR3 size: 16 residues. CDR1 and CDR2 (germline): MNHEY, SVGAGI. The CDR3 nucleotides are TGTGCCAGCAGTTTCCGACAGGGGTCCCCTTCAGATACGCAGTATTTT. Its protein product is CASSFRQGSPSDTQYF.

This clone was seen once. The V and J genes are TRBV4-2 and TRBJ1-5, with a weak D call TRBD1 (6 bases). The CDR3 loop spans 16 amino acids. Germline V gene lookup returns CDR1 LGHNA and CDR2 YNFKEQ. Trimming stripped 1 base from V and 0 bases from J, with 10 bases between. DNA for the CDR3: TGTGCCAGCAGCCAAGTGACAGGAAATAGCAATCAGCCCCAGCATTTT. Translation: CASSQVTGNSNQPQHF.

The rearrangement uses TRBV3-1 (or the pseudogene TRBV3-2) and TRBJ2-1, with 7 bases that match TRBD2. Germline V lookup: CDR1 LGHDT, CDR2 YNNKEL (reference sequence). The CDR3 runs 14 residues. The ends lost 8 bases at V and 5 bases at J; junction bases unmatched: 9. The CDR3 nucleotides read TGTGCCAGCTGGTCGGGCGGGAGAAACAATGAGCAGTTCTTC. It is translated as CASWSGGRNNEQFF.

The V call is TRBV7-8, the J call TRBJ1-6; 7 positions match TRBD1. The V and J ends lost 0 bases and 6 bases, in that order; junction bases with no gene match: 2. The V gene's germline CDR1 is SGHVS and CDR2 FQNEAQ. CDR3 length: 15 amino acids. CDR3 residues: CASSLADRFNSPLHF. CDR3 in DNA: TGTGCCAGCAGCTTAGCGGACAGGTTTAATTCACCCCTCCACTTT.

This clone was seen once. J is TRBJ1-3 and V is TRBV7-2, with D maybe TRBD1 (6 bases). In germline, CDR1 is SGHTA, CDR2 FQGNSA. CDR3 length: 14 amino acids. V was trimmed by 7 bases and J by 5 bases, leaving 15 bases between them. Here the CDR3 reads CASKKGEIRNTIYF. The CDR3 nucleotides are TGTGCCAGCAAGAAGGGGGAAATCAGAAACACCATATATTTT.

This clone was found a few times. The chain recombines TRBV15 with TRBJ2-5, with 9 bases identical to TRBD1. This CDR3 is 16 amino acids long. Per germline, CDR1 LNHNV and CDR2 YYDKDF (reference sequence). J was trimmed by 2 bases and V by 4 bases; bases with no gene match: 8. As DNA, the CDR3 is TGTGCCACCAGCAAGGACAGGGGTATGGGGCAAGAGACCCAGTACTTC. It yields the protein CATSKDRGMGQETQYF.

This chain connects TRBV28 to TRBJ1-2; D gene ambiguous. V lost 8 bases and J lost 6, with 19 bases in between. Germline V gene lookup returns CDR1 MDHEN and CDR2 SYDVKM. This CDR3 comprises 14 residues. The CDR3 sequence is CASGSWARSDGYTF. The CDR3 DNA sequence: TGTGCCAGCGGGTCATGGGCCAGGTCGGATGGCTACACCTTC.

The rearrangement links TRBV27 to TRBJ1-2; D perhaps matches TRBD1 (5 bases). The CDR3 totals 14 residues. Germline assignment: CDR1 MNHEY and CDR2 SMNVEV (reference sequence). Trimming stripped 0 bases from V and 5 bases from J, with 10 bases between. In DNA form, the CDR3 reads TGTGCCAGCAGTTTATCCTGGACAAGATATGGCTACACCTTC. Translation: CASSLSWTRYGYTF.

This clone was counted a single time. CDR3 sequence: CARATGGGYEQYF. CDR3 sequence (DNA): TGCGCCAGAGCGACAGGGGGTGGGTACGAGCAGTACTTC. The V gene is TRBV23-1, the J gene TRBJ2-7; TRBD1 aligns across 9 bases. TRBV23-1 is placed among ORFs of uncertain function. The CDR3 spans 13 residues. Unmatched junction bases numbered 7, after V lost 9 bases and J lost 4 bases.

The J gene is TRBJ2-7, the V gene TRBV5-1; TRBD1 agrees at 8 bases. The CDR3 contains 14 residues. The V and J ends lost 2 bases and 2 bases, in that order; junction bases with no gene match: 3. Per the germline V gene, CDR1 is SGHRS and CDR2 is YFSETQ. The CDR3 region has the DNA TGCGCCAGCAGCTTACAGGGGGTAACCTACGAGCAGTACTTC. This codes for CASSLQGVTYEQYF.

The gene calls are TRBV20-1 and TRBJ2-1, with 10 bases lining up with TRBD2. The CDR3 extends over 14 amino acids. The ends lost 3 bases at V and 5 bases at J; junction bases unmatched: 4. The germline V gene has CDR1 DFQATT and CDR2 SNEGSKA (reference sequence). The CDR3 here is CSASASGRDNEQFF. CDR3 sequence (DNA): TGCAGTGCTAGTGCTAGCGGGAGAGACAATGAGCAGTTCTTC.

This sequence joins TRBV29-1 and TRBJ2-7, with D perhaps matching TRBD1 (5 bases). CDR3 length: 18 amino acids. Germline V gene lookup returns CDR1 SQVTM and CDR2 ANQGSEA. V lost 4 bases and J lost 4, with 29 bases in between. In DNA form, the CDR3 reads TGCAGCGTTGCCCCATCCGCCCCGAGGTCGGGTAGGGGTTACGAGCAGTACTTC. Protein sequence: CSVAPSAPRSGRGYEQYF.

The chain couples TRBV7-9 to TRBJ2-1; TRBD1 agrees at 7 bases. The CDR3 extends over 14 amino acids. Germline V gene lookup returns CDR1 SEHNR and CDR2 FQNEAQ (reference sequence). V was clipped by 6 bases and J by 8 bases; unmatched bases: 10. Here the CDR3 reads CASSRQGSRDEQFF. The CDR3 nucleotides are TGTGCCAGCAGTCGACAGGGATCTCGGGATGAGCAGTTCTTC.

The chain combines TRBV28 with TRBJ2-1; TRBD2 agrees at 8 bases. This CDR3 comprises 17 residues. Germline V CDR1 and CDR2: MDHEN, SYDVKM. V trimming: 4 bases; J trimming: 5 bases; junction bases outside the gene matches: 13. CDR3 amino acids: CASSSGRGRIPHNEQFF. CDR3 DNA sequence: TGTGCCAGCAGTTCCGGGAGGGGTAGGATTCCCCACAATGAGCAGTTCTTC.

The chain links TRBV19 to TRBJ2-2; 14 bases match TRBD2. Trimming removed 5 bases from V and 7 bases from J; junction bases left unmatched: 6. The CDR3 spans 16 residues. CDR1 is LNHDA, CDR2 SQIVND, per germline (reference sequence). The CDR3 spells CASSFGLAGGVGELFF. CDR3 in DNA: TGTGCCAGTAGTTTCGGACTAGCGGGAGGAGTCGGGGAGCTGTTTTTT. Complete variable domain (other parts from reference TRBV19 and TRBJ2-2): DGGITQSPKYLFRKEGQNVTLSCEQNLNHDAMYWYRQDPGQGLRLIYYSQIVNDFQKGDIAEGYSVSREKKESFPLTVTSAQKNPTAFYLCASSFGLAGGVGELFFGEGSRLTVL.

The chain couples TRBV28 to TRBJ1-2, with TRBD1 matching over 7 bases. Germline-derived CDR1 and CDR2 are MDHEN and SYDVKM. V trimming: 5 bases; J trimming: 0 bases; junction bases outside the gene matches: 18. The CDR3 runs to 19 residues. CDR3: CASSLGQARGRGTNYGYTF. DNA of the CDR3: TGTGCCAGCAGTCTAGGACAGGCTAGGGGCAGGGGGACTAACTATGGCTACACCTTC.

This clone has just one count. The chain combines TRBV28 with TRBJ1-2; D is undetermined. In germline, CDR1 is MDHEN, CDR2 SYDVKM. V lost 6 bases and J 8 bases, leaving 16 bases between the germline ends. The CDR3 sequence is 13 residues long. In DNA form, the CDR3 reads TGTGCCAGCAGGACCCTCAGAGCCGGGGGCTACACCTTC. Translation gives CASRTLRAGGYTF.

The chain links TRBV21-1 to TRBJ1-2; the D call in the table, TRBD1, was not verified against the DNA. TRBV21-1 represents a pseudogene. The CDR3 is made up of 20 amino acids. CDR3 sequence: CASSSPWHLTGGLNCYGYTF. The CDR3 region has the DNA TGTGCCAGCAGCAGCCCATGGCACCTAACAGGGGGCCTTAATTGCTATGGCTACACCTTC.

J is TRBJ2-1 and V is TRBV6-5, with D possibly being TRBD2 (6 bases). V was pared by 0 bases and J by 5 bases, with 11 bases between. This CDR3 comprises 15 residues. The germline CDR1 and CDR2 sequences are MNHEY and SVGAGI. DNA of the CDR3: TGTGCCAGCAGTTACTCCCCGACTAGGGACAATGAGCAGTTCTTC. As protein: CASSYSPTRDNEQFF.

The chain recombines TRBV15 with TRBJ2-7; 9 nucleotides match TRBD2. Germline CDR1 is LNHNV and CDR2 is YYDKDF (reference sequence). The CDR3 runs to 15 residues. V lost 0 bases to trimming and J lost 3 bases; unmatched junction nucleotides: 3. The CDR3 region is CATSRDFSGSYEQYF. As DNA, the CDR3 is TGTGCCACCAGCAGAGATTTTAGCGGGAGCTACGAGCAGTACTTC.

The V call is TRBV24-1, the J call TRBJ1-5; 8 bases are a match to TRBD1. Germline V gene data show CDR1 as KGHDR and CDR2 as SFDVKD. The CDR3 is 19 amino acids. The ends lost 2 bases at V and 2 bases at J; junction bases unmatched: 13. CDR3 nucleotides: TGTGCCACCAGTGATTCCCCGAAAGGACAGGGAAGCCGCAATCAGCCCCAGCATTTT. This encodes CATSDSPKGQGSRNQPQHF.

The genes are TRBV30 and TRBJ1-2; D possibly corresponds to TRBD1 (6 bases). Germline lookup yields CDR1 GTSNPN and CDR2 SVGIG (reference sequence). The CDR3 length is 13 residues. Trimming pared 4 bases from V and 6 bases from J, leaving 15 bases between. The CDR3 DNA is TGTGCCTGGAATCTGGGGGCTACGGATGGCTACACCTTC. Amino acid sequence: CAWNLGATDGYTF.

The rearrangement uses TRBV6-5 and TRBJ1-2; D perhaps matches TRBD1 (6 bases). Germline V gene sequence: CDR1 MNHEY, CDR2 SVGAGI. With 2 bases removed from V and 8 bases from J, the gap between germline ends came to 12 bases. This CDR3 is 13 amino acids long. Here the CDR3 reads CASSYQDRSGYTF. The DNA for the CDR3 is TGTGCCAGCAGTTACCAGGACAGATCCGGCTACACCTTC.